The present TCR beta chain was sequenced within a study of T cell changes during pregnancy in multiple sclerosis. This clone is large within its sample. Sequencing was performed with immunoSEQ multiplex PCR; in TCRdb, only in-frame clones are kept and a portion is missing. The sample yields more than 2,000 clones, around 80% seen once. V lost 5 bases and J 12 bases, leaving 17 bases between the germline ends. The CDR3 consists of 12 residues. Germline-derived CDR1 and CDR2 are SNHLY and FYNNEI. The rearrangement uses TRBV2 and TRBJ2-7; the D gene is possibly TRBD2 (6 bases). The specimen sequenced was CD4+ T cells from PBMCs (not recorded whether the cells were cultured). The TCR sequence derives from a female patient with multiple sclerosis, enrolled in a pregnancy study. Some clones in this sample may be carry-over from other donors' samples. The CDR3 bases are TGTGCCAGCAGTCGGGAGCCCACAAAAGGGTACTTC. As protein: CASSREPTKGYF.